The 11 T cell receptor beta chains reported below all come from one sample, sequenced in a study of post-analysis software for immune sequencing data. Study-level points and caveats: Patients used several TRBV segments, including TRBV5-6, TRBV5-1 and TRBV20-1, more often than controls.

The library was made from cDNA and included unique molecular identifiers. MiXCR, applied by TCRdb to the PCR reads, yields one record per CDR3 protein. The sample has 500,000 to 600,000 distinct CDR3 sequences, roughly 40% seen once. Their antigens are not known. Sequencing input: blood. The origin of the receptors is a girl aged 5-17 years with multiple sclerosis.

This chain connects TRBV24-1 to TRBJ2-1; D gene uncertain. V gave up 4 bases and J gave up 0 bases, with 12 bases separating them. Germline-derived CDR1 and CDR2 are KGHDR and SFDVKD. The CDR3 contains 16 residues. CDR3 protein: CATSDHSPGSYNEQFF. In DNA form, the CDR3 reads TGTGCCACCAGTGACCACTCGCCTGGCTCCTACAATGAGCAGTTCTTC.

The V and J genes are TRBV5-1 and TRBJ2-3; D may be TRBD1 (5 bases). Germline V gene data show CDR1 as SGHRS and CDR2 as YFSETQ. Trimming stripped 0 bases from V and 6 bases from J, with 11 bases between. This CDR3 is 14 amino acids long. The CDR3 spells CASSLAQESDTQYF. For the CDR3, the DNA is TGCGCCAGCAGCTTGGCACAGGAGTCCGATACGCAGTATTTT.

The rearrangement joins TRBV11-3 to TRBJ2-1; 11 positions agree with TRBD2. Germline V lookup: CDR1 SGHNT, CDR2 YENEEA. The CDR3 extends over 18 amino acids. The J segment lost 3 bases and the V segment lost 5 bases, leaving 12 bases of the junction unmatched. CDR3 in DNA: TGTGCCAGCAGCCCGGGACTAGCGGACCGAGCTGACTACAATGAGCAGTTCTTC. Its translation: CASSPGLADRADYNEQFF. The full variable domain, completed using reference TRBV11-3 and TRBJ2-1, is EAGVVQSPRYKIIEKKQPVAFWCNPISGHNTLYWYLQNLGQGPELLIRYENEEAVDDSQLPKDRFSAERLKGVDSTLKIQPAELGDSAVYLCASSPGLADRADYNEQFFGPGTRLTVL.

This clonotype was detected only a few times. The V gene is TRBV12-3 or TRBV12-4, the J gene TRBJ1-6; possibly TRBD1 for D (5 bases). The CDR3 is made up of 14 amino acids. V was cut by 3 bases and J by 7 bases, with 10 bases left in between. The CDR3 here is CASSFGGVNSPLHF. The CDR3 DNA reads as TGTGCCAGCAGTTTTGGGGGAGTAAATTCACCCCTCCACTTT.

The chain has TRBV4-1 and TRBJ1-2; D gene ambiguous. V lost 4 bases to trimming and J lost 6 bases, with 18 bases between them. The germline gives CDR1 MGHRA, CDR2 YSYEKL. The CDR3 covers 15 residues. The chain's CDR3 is CASSPPTSQRHGYTF. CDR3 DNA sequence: TGCGCCAGCAGCCCGCCAACCTCCCAGAGACATGGCTACACCTTC.

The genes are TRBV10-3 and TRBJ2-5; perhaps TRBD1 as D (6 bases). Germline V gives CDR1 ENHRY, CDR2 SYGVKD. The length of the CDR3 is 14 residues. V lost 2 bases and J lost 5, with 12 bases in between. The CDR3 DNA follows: TGTGCCATCAGTGAGCCCGGCAGGGGTGAGACCCAGTACTTC. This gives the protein CAISEPGRGETQYF.

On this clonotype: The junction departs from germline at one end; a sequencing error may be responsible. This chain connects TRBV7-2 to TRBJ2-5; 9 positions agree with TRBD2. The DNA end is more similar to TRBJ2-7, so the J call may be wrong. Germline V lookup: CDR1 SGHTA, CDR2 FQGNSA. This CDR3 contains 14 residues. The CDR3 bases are TGTGCCAACAGCCACGGACTAGCGCCGTACGAGCAGTACTTC. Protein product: CANSHGLAPYEQYF.

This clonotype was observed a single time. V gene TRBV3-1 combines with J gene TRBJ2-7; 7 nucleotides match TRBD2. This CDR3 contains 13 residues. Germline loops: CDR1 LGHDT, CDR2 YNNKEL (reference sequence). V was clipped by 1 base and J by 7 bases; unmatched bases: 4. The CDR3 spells CASSQGTRREQYF. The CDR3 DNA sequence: TGTGCCAGCAGCCAAGGGACTAGAAGGGAGCAGTACTTC.

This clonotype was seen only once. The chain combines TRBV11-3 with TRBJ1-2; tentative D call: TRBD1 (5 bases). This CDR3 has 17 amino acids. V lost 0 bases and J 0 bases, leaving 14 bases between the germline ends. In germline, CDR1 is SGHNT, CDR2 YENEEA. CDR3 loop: CASSLERGPEANYGYTF. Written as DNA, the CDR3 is TGTGCCAGCAGCTTAGAGCGGGGACCAGAAGCTAACTATGGCTACACCTTC.

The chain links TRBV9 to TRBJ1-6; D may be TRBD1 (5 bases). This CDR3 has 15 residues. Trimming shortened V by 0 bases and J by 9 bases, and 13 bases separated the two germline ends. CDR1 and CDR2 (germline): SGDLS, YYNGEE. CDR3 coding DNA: TGTGCCAGCAGCGTAGAGGCAGGGAAGGGTTCACCCCTCCACTTT. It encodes CASSVEAGKGSPLHF.

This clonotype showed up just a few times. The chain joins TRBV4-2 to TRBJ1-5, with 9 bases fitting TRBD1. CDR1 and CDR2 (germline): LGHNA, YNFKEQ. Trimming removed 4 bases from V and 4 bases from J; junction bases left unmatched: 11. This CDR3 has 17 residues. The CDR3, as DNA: TGTGCCAGCAGCCCATTAGTTGGGGACAGGGATAATCAGCCCCAGCATTTT. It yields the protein CASSPLVGDRDNQPQHF.